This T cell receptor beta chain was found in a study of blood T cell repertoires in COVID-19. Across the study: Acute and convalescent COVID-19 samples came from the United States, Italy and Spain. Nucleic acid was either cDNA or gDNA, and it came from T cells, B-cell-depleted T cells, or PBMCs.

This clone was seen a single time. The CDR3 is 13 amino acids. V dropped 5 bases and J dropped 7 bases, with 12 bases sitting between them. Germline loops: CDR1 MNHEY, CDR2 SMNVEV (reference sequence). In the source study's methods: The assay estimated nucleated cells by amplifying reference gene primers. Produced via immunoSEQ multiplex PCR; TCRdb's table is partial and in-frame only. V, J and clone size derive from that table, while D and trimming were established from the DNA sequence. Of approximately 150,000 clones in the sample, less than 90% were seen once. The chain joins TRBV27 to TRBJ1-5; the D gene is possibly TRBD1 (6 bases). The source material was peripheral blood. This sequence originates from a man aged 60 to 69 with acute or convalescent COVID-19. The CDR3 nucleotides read TGTGCCAGCAGTACAGGGCCAGGGCAGCCCCAGCATTTT. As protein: CASSTGPGQPQHF.